The 32 T cell receptor beta chains in this list originate from one sample, sequenced in a study of blood T cell repertoires in COVID-19. The repertoire was sequenced with immunoSEQ multiplex PCR; TCRdb's copy has only in-frame clones and lacks some. The table lists 150,000 or so clones, roughly 80% of them singletons. What was sequenced was peripheral blood. The receptor set was obtained from a man younger than 35 with active or convalescent COVID-19.

The chain combines TRBV27 with TRBJ1-2; the match to TRBD1 covers 7 bases. This CDR3 contains 15 residues. V shed 5 bases, J shed 2 bases, and the junction held 8 bases outside the gene matches. Germline CDR1 is MNHEY and CDR2 is SMNVEV (reference sequence). The DNA for the CDR3 is TGTGCCAGCAGTCCCGGTGGAGGGGGCAACTATGGCTACACCTTC. Its protein product is CASSPGGGGNYGYTF.

The chain couples TRBV11-2 to TRBJ2-2, with 10 bases aligning to TRBD2. Germline V gives CDR1 SGHAT, CDR2 FQNNGV. The CDR3 extends over 15 amino acids. Trimming took 3 bases from V and 10 from J; bases not matched to a gene: 8. The CDR3 DNA sequence: TGTGCCAGCAGCTTTAACGTTCTAGCGGGAGAGGAGCTGTTTTTT. This translates into CASSFNVLAGEELFF.

The chain recombines TRBV2 with TRBJ2-5, with D perhaps matching TRBD2 (6 bases). Trimming pared 7 bases from V and 4 bases from J, leaving 16 bases between. CDR1 is SNHLY and CDR2 is FYNNEI in the germline V gene. This CDR3 comprises 14 residues. CDR3 region: CASTAEATRETQYF. Here the CDR3 DNA reads TGTGCCAGCACGGCCGAGGCGACTAGAGAGACCCAGTACTTC.

The rearrangement joins TRBV28 to TRBJ2-7; TRBD2 matches 7 bases. Looked up from germline, CDR1 is MDHEN and CDR2 is SYDVKM. This CDR3 is built from 14 residues. The V gene end was trimmed by 3 bases and the J gene end by 2 bases; junction bases not matched to a gene: 4. CDR3 bases: TGTGCCAGCAGTTTTCCCGCGGGAGCCTACGAGCAGTACTTC. Translating it yields CASSFPAGAYEQYF.

The chain joins TRBV7-9 to TRBJ2-1; 7 bases match TRBD2. CDR3 length equals 15 residues. The germline CDR1 and CDR2 sequences are SEHNR and FQNEAQ (reference sequence). After removal of 4 bases from V and 6 bases from J, the junction contained 9 bases not matched to a gene. The CDR3 DNA sequence: TGTGCCAGCAGCTCCCCGACTAGCTTGAGCAATGAGCAGTTCTTC. Protein product: CASSSPTSLSNEQFF.

The chain couples TRBV6-5 to TRBJ1-5; 7 bases align to TRBD1. Germline trimming cut 6 bases from V and 6 bases from J; bases unmatched to any gene: 11. From germline, CDR1 is MNHEY and CDR2 SVGAGI. The CDR3 consists of 15 residues. CDR3: CASSADRARSQPQHF. The DNA for the CDR3 is TGTGCCAGCAGCGCAGACAGGGCTAGGAGTCAGCCCCAGCATTTT.

V and J are TRBV21-1 and TRBJ1-5; TRBD1, the table's D call, lacks a check against the DNA. TRBV21-1 is shown as a pseudogene. The CDR3 is 15 amino acids. In DNA form, the CDR3 reads TGTGCCAGCAGCAAACCCGACAGCAGCAATCAGCCCCAGCATTTT. Translation gives CASSKPDSSNQPQHF.

The V gene is TRBV30, the J gene TRBJ1-6; D gene uncertain. This CDR3 comprises 14 residues. Germline loops: CDR1 GTSNPN, CDR2 SVGIG (reference sequence). V gave up 0 bases and J gave up 8 bases, with 11 bases separating them. DNA of the CDR3: TGTGCCTGGAGTGTACACCCATTTTATTCACCCCTCCACTTT. As protein: CAWSVHPFYSPLHF.

This sequence joins TRBV6-5 and TRBJ2-2; possibly TRBD2 for D (5 bases). V was cut by 4 bases and J by 0 bases, with 12 bases left in between. Germline V CDR1 and CDR2: MNHEY, SVGAGI. The CDR3 spans 16 residues. CDR3 DNA: TGTGCCAGCAGTTGGTATGGGAGTGCGAACACCGGGGAGCTGTTTTTT. It yields the protein CASSWYGSANTGELFF.

The rearrangement links TRBV10-3 to TRBJ2-7; maybe TRBD1 (6 bases). CDR1 is ENHRY and CDR2 is SYGVKD in the germline V gene. V was shortened by 7 bases and J by 0 bases, with 13 bases between the two germline ends. The CDR3 loop spans 14 amino acids. The CDR3 here is CAINTGTRSYEQYF. Here the CDR3 DNA reads TGTGCCATCAATACCGGGACACGCTCCTACGAGCAGTACTTC.

The chain employs TRBV6-5 and TRBJ1-1, with 10 nucleotides matching TRBD1. The germline gives CDR1 MNHEY, CDR2 SVGAGI. J gave up 4 bases and V 8 bases, and 4 bases lay outside the gene matches. This CDR3 spans 13 amino acids. CDR3 sequence reads: CASGRDRGTEAFF. For the CDR3, the DNA is TGTGCCAGCGGCCGGGACAGGGGCACTGAAGCTTTCTTT.

The chain couples TRBV6-1 to TRBJ1-5; no reliable D call. V lost 2 bases, J lost 7 bases, and 15 bases lay in between. The CDR3 is 15 residues long. Germline V gene data show CDR1 as MNHNS and CDR2 as SASEGT. In DNA form, the CDR3 reads TGTGCCAGCAGTGAATCGGATGCGGGTTCCCAGCCCCAGCATTTT. Its translation is CASSESDAGSQPQHF.

The V gene is TRBV11-2, the J gene TRBJ1-6; D gene unclear. Trimming removed 1 base at V and 14 bases at J, with 18 bases between. This CDR3 comprises 15 residues. Looked up from germline, CDR1 is SGHAT and CDR2 is FQNNGV. CDR3 nucleotides: TGTGCCAGCAGCTTAGGAGGTGGTTCGTCCGGGTCCCTCCACTTT. It specifies CASSLGGGSSGSLHF.

In its sample, this clone was seen many times. For the CDR3, the DNA is TGTGCCAGCTCACCGGCCGGGACTAGCGGGTACGAGCAGTACTTC. Its protein product is CASSPAGTSGYEQYF. This sequence joins TRBV18 and TRBJ2-7, with 12 bases lining up with TRBD2. Germline assignment: CDR1 KGHSH and CDR2 LQKENI. The CDR3 extends over 15 amino acids. Trimming cost V 3 bases and J 4 bases; bases outside gene matches: 4.

The rearrangement uses TRBV25-1 and TRBJ2-4; a possible D gene is TRBD1 (7 bases). Germline V gene lookup returns CDR1 MGHDK and CDR2 SYGVNS. The CDR3 covers 16 residues. Trimming took 2 bases from V and 2 from J, leaving 13 bases between them. CDR3 loop: CASSETAGGTKNIQYF. As DNA, the CDR3 is TGTGCCAGCAGTGAAACGGCAGGGGGGACCAAAAACATTCAGTACTTC.

V and J are TRBV27 and TRBJ1-2, with a possible D match to TRBD1 (6 bases). Germline CDR1 is MNHEY and CDR2 is SMNVEV (reference sequence). The CDR3 totals 15 residues. The V end lost 5 bases, the J end lost 0 bases, and 13 bases lay between the germline ends. The CDR3 region is CASSRGRGTNYGYTF. The CDR3 DNA reads TGTGCCAGCAGTCGGGGCAGGGGAACTAACTATGGCTACACCTTC.

This clone was seen once. The J gene is TRBJ2-2, the V gene TRBV29-1, with D tentatively TRBD2 (5 bases). Germline CDR1 is SQVTM and CDR2 is ANQGSEA. This CDR3 is built from 13 residues. Trimming stripped 5 bases from V and 6 bases from J, with 13 bases between. The CDR3 loop reads CSVLIELAGELFF. The CDR3, as DNA: TGCAGCGTTTTAATCGAACTAGCCGGGGAGCTGTTTTTT.

The genes are TRBV6-5 and TRBJ1-4; no firm D call. The ends were cut back, 6 bases at V and 1 base at J, with 6 bases in the middle. From germline, CDR1 is MNHEY and CDR2 SVGAGI. This CDR3 has 13 residues. The CDR3 reads CASSKQTNEKLFF. In DNA, the CDR3 is TGTGCCAGCAGCAAGCAAACTAATGAAAAACTGTTTTTT.

The rearrangement links TRBV11-2 to TRBJ2-7, with 10 bases matching TRBD2. Germline trimming cut 5 bases from V and 7 bases from J; bases unmatched to any gene: 11. CDR1 and CDR2 from the germline V gene are SGHAT and FQNNGV. The CDR3 is 15 residues long. The CDR3, as DNA: TGTGCCAGCAGCCCAGATCCTAGCGGGAGTGGGGAGCAGTACTTC. Translated: CASSPDPSGSGEQYF.

The chain carries TRBV2 and TRBJ2-4, with 7 nucleotides matching TRBD1. This CDR3 has 15 amino acids. V trimming: 6 bases; J trimming: 5 bases; junction bases outside the gene matches: 10. Germline assignment: CDR1 SNHLY and CDR2 FYNNEI. As DNA, the CDR3 is TGTGCCAGCAGCGAAAACAGGGGTGGGGAAAACATTCAGTACTTC. Protein sequence: CASSENRGGENIQYF. Using reference TRBV2 and TRBJ2-4 for the parts outside the CDR3, the full variable domain is EPEVTQTPSHQVTQMGQEVILRCVPISNHLYFYWYRQILGQKVEFLVSFYNNEISEKSEIFDDQFSVERPDGSNFTLKIRSTKLEDSAMYFCASSENRGGENIQYFGAGTRLSVL.

This chain uses TRBV2 with TRBJ2-3, with 12 bases aligning to TRBD2. Germline CDR1 reads SNHLY; CDR2 reads FYNNEI. The length of the CDR3 is 18 residues. V was clipped by 2 bases and J by 4 bases; unmatched bases: 10. CDR3 sequence reads: CASSERSRLAGGSDTQYF. The CDR3, as DNA: TGTGCCAGCAGTGAACGGTCGAGGCTAGCGGGAGGGTCAGATACGCAGTATTTT.

The chain is built from TRBV28 and TRBJ1-4, with no clear D. CDR3 length: 13 amino acids. Trimming pared 8 bases from V and 4 bases from J, leaving 11 bases between. CDR1 is MDHEN and CDR2 is SYDVKM in the germline V gene. The DNA of the CDR3 is TGTGCCAGCTACACACCGGGTAATGAAAAACTGTTTTTT. Encoded protein: CASYTPGNEKLFF. Based on the CDR3 plus reference TRBV28 and TRBJ1-4, the full variable domain is DVKVTQSSRYLVKRTGEKVFLECVQDMDHENMFWYRQDPGLGLRLIYFSYDVKMKEKGDIPEGYSVSREKKERFSLILESASTNQTSMYLCASYTPGNEKLFFGSGTQLSVL.

This rearrangement joins TRBV2 to TRBJ1-4, with TRBD1 matching over 8 bases. Losses at the gene ends were 6 bases for V and 3 bases for J; bases not matched to a gene: 6. Germline CDR1 reads SNHLY; CDR2 reads FYNNEI. The CDR3 is 15 residues long. CDR3 nucleotides: TGTGCCAGCAGGGCGGACAGGGTACCTAATGAAAAACTGTTTTTT. The encoded protein is CASRADRVPNEKLFF.

This rearrangement joins TRBV15 to TRBJ1-4; possibly TRBD1 for D (6 bases). Germline V gene sequence: CDR1 LNHNV, CDR2 YYDKDF (reference sequence). The V end lost 1 base, the J end lost 4 bases, and 19 bases lay between the germline ends. The CDR3 is 18 amino acids. Written as DNA, the CDR3 is TGTGCCACCAGCAGAGGACCGGTTGTGGGGGCTAATAATGAAAAACTGTTTTTT. Its translation: CATSRGPVVGANNEKLFF.

V gene TRBV25-1 combines with J gene TRBJ2-3, with D possibly TRBD2 on 6 matching bases. V shed 8 bases and J shed 2 bases, with 14 bases lying between them. Germline V lookup: CDR1 MGHDK, CDR2 SYGVNS. This CDR3 has 14 amino acids. The chain's CDR3 is CASRLRGATDTQYF. As DNA, the CDR3 is TGTGCCAGCCGTCTGCGGGGAGCCACAGATACGCAGTATTTT. Full variable domain (rest looked up from reference TRBV25-1 and TRBJ2-3): EADIYQTPRYLVIGTGKKITLECSQTMGHDKMYWYQQDPGMELHLIHYSYGVNSTEKGDLSSESTVSRIRTEHFPLTLESARPSHTSQYLCASRLRGATDTQYFGPGTRLTVL.

This clone was observed once. V is TRBV20-1 and J is TRBJ1-2; 8 nucleotides agree with TRBD1. V trimming: 3 bases; J trimming: 4 bases; junction bases outside the gene matches: 7. Germline values: CDR1 DFQATT, CDR2 SNEGSKA (reference sequence). This CDR3 is 14 amino acids long. CDR3 region: CSASPGQAVYGYTF. In DNA form, the CDR3 reads TGCAGTGCTAGTCCGGGACAGGCGGTCTATGGCTACACCTTC.

This clone showed up just a few times. The chain carries TRBV18 and TRBJ2-3; 7 bases are shared with TRBD1. The junction had 6 bases not matched to a gene; V was cut back by 6 bases and J by 0 bases. The CDR3 loop spans 15 amino acids. Germline V CDR1 and CDR2: KGHSH, LQKENI. The CDR3 DNA sequence: TGTGCCAGCTCCCCCGCAGGGGGAAGCACAGATACGCAGTATTTT. This sequence encodes CASSPAGGSTDTQYF.

J is TRBJ2-1 and V is TRBV10-1; D possibly corresponds to TRBD1 (6 bases). Trimming stripped 6 bases from V and 9 bases from J, with 12 bases between. This CDR3 has 12 amino acids. Germline loops: CDR1 WNHNN, CDR2 SYGVQD (reference sequence). The CDR3 sequence: CASSPDRFEQFF. CDR3 DNA: TGCGCCAGCAGCCCCGACAGGTTTGAGCAGTTCTTC.

V and J are TRBV5-7 and TRBJ2-7; D is possibly TRBD1 (6 bases). TRBV5-7 is reported as an ORF; its role is uncertain. The CDR3 covers 14 residues. V lost 6 bases and J lost 2, with 15 bases in between. CDR3 in amino acids: CASTPRQGTYEQYF. The CDR3 coding sequence is TGTGCCAGCACCCCCCGGCAGGGGACCTACGAGCAGTACTTC.

The chain joins TRBV11-3 to TRBJ2-7; TRBD1 aligns across 10 bases. Losses at the gene ends were 1 base for V and 6 bases for J; bases not matched to a gene: 15. The CDR3 is made up of 18 amino acids. CDR1 and CDR2 from the germline V gene are SGHNT and YENEEA. The CDR3 protein is CASSLALSEGTGVAEQYF. The CDR3 bases are TGTGCCAGCAGCTTAGCCTTGTCAGAGGGGACAGGGGTGGCCGAGCAGTACTTC.

The chain has TRBV7-3 and TRBJ2-7, with 11 bases that match TRBD2. Germline lookup yields CDR1 SGHTA and CDR2 FQGTGA. The V gene end was trimmed by 0 bases and the J gene end by 0 bases; junction bases not matched to a gene: 1. This CDR3 spans 16 amino acids. CDR3 DNA sequence: TGTGCCAGCAGCTTAACGGGGACTAGCGGCTCCTACGAGCAGTACTTC. This sequence encodes CASSLTGTSGSYEQYF.

The J gene is TRBJ2-7, the V gene TRBV19; D may be TRBD2 (5 bases). The CDR3 contains 14 residues. Looked up from germline, CDR1 is LNHDA and CDR2 is SQIVND (reference sequence). The V gene lost 3 bases and the J gene lost 2 bases, with 11 bases spanning the gap. The CDR3 sequence is CASSITDGTYEQYF. The CDR3 DNA reads TGTGCCAGTAGTATCACCGACGGGACCTACGAGCAGTACTTC.